These 25 T cell receptor beta chains were all obtained from the same sample, sequenced in a study of T-cell memory formation after mild COVID-19. In TCRdb, the 5' RACE reads were re-called with MiXCR into one record per CDR3 protein. This sample has under 250,000 distinct CDR3 sequences, with over 9% found just once. Sequencing was performed on PBMCs or a T cell subset sorted from them (not recorded which). Receptor source: a man aged 18-30 years who had mild COVID-19 (a few samples of this study predate the infection). Cell type and time point are not known.

This chain connects TRBV12-3 or TRBV12-4 to TRBJ2-5, with 12 bases identical to TRBD2. The CDR3 contains 17 residues. After removal of 4 bases from V and 5 bases from J, the junction contained 11 bases not matched to a gene. The CDR3 loop reads CASSSAASGGAGETQYF. CDR3 DNA: TGTGCCAGCAGTTCCGCGGCTAGCGGGGGGGCTGGGGAGACCCAGTACTTC.

J is TRBJ2-5 and V is TRBV18, with a weak D call TRBD2 (5 bases). The V end lost 2 bases, the J end lost 5 bases, and 15 bases lay between the germline ends. The length of the CDR3 is 15 residues. Germline V gives CDR1 KGHSH, CDR2 LQKENI. CDR3 sequence (DNA): TGTGCCAGCTCACCAGAATTGGGGAGTCGGGAGACCCAGTACTTC. Residues: CASSPELGSRETQYF.

The sample holds a few counts of this clonotype. Relative to the germline gene, one junction end is altered; a read error may explain this. The chain uses TRBV7-2 and TRBJ2-3; 11 nucleotides align to TRBD2. The CDR3 is 16 residues long. Germline assignment: CDR1 SGHTA and CDR2 FQGNSA. The CDR3 sequence is CASSLGGSGGADTQYF. Written as DNA, the CDR3 is TGTGCCAGCAGCTTAGGAGGTAGCGGGGGGGCAGATACCCAGTATTTT.

This rearrangement joins TRBV2 to TRBJ2-7; D possibly corresponds to TRBD2 (6 bases). The CDR3 consists of 15 residues. Per germline, CDR1 SNHLY and CDR2 FYNNEI. V lost 3 bases and J lost 2, with 14 bases in between. CDR3 coding DNA: TGTGCCAGCAGTGAGGGACTCACGCTTACCTACGAGCAGTACGTC. Translation gives CASSEGLTLTYEQYV.

This clonotype was counted between two and nine times. The chain employs TRBV7-3 and TRBJ2-3; D may be TRBD2 (6 bases). The CDR3 sequence is 14 residues long. Trimming took 5 bases from V and 5 from J, leaving 14 bases between them. Germline V gene lookup returns CDR1 SGHTA and CDR2 FQGTGA. The CDR3 loop is CASSLRSAGDTQYF. The CDR3 nucleotides read TGTGCCAGCAGCCTACGATCAGCGGGAGATACGCAGTATTTT.

V is TRBV6-5 and J is TRBJ1-6, with 10 bases aligning to TRBD1. V gave up 7 bases and J gave up 2 bases; unmatched junction bases: 8. Germline loops: CDR1 MNHEY, CDR2 SVGAGI. The CDR3 covers 17 residues. The CDR3 loop reads CASNTRDRGTYNSPLHF. The CDR3, as DNA: TGTGCCAGCAATACTCGGGACAGGGGTACCTATAATTCACCCCTCCACTTT.

This clonotype appeared a few times. The V call is TRBV11-2, the J call TRBJ2-2; tentatively, D is TRBD2 (7 bases). CDR3 length: 18 amino acids. V lost 4 bases and J lost 5, with 23 bases in between. Germline CDR1 is SGHAT and CDR2 is FQNNGV. The CDR3 region is CASSSTPLGGLQTGELFF. CDR3 DNA: TGTGCCAGCAGCTCTACCCCCCTGGGGGGGCTACAAACCGGGGAGCTGTTTTTT.

A few counts support this clonotype. A single base separates this from a much larger clone, so it may be a read error. The rearrangement joins TRBV7-9 to TRBJ1-1; weak D call: TRBD1 (6 bases). The CDR3 loop spans 15 amino acids. Germline lookup yields CDR1 SEHNR and CDR2 FQNEAQ (reference sequence). The CDR3 region is CASSPFTRGNTEPFF. In DNA form, the CDR3 reads TGTGCCAGCAGCCCTTTCACTAGGGGGAACACTGAACCTTTCTTT.

This clonotype has just one count. This could be a read error, since a much larger clone is one nucleotide away. The chain recombines TRBV10-3 with TRBJ2-3, with 12 bases identical to TRBD2. This CDR3 is built from 16 residues. V lost 6 bases to trimming and J lost 8 bases; unmatched junction nucleotides: 12. Per the germline V gene, CDR1 is ENHRY and CDR2 is SYGVKD. The CDR3 DNA reads as TGTGCCATCAGCGGGACTAGCGGGTTATCAGTGGGTACGCAGTATTTT. It specifies CAISGTSGLSVGTQYF.

This clonotype turned up a few times. This rearrangement joins TRBV24-1 to TRBJ2-6, with unresolved D. The germline CDR1 and CDR2 sequences are KGHDR and SFDVKD. V dropped 3 bases and J dropped 0 bases, with 8 bases sitting between them. The CDR3 has 16 residues. The CDR3, as DNA: TGTGCCACCAGTGATAACTCCGGCTCTGGGGCCAACGTCCTGACTTTC. It encodes CATSDNSGSGANVLTF.

V and J are TRBV4-3 and TRBJ1-4; D perhaps matches TRBD1 (5 bases). Germline loops: CDR1 LGHNA, CDR2 YSLEER. The CDR3 is made up of 18 amino acids. V shed 3 bases and J shed 3 bases, with 20 bases lying between them. CDR3 residues: CASSHGGGRGEANEKLFF. In DNA form, the CDR3 reads TGCGCCAGCAGCCATGGCGGAGGTAGGGGAGAGGCTAATGAAAAACTGTTTTTT.

This clonotype has just a few counts. The CDR3 DNA sequence: TGCGCCAGCAGCTTCTATCGGGGGACCTACGAGCAGTACTTC. This codes for CASSFYRGTYEQYF. The chain carries TRBV5-1 and TRBJ2-7; perhaps TRBD2 as D (6 bases). Trimming took off 2 bases at V and 2 bases at J, with 11 bases between the two ends. This CDR3 is built from 14 residues. Germline loops: CDR1 SGHRS, CDR2 YFSETQ.

This chain connects TRBV12-3 or TRBV12-4 to TRBJ2-5; 9 bases are shared with TRBD2. The CDR3 is made up of 14 amino acids. The V gene end was trimmed by 6 bases and the J gene end by 7 bases; junction bases not matched to a gene: 9. The CDR3 here is CASSIAGADRTQYF. The CDR3 DNA sequence: TGTGCCAGCAGCATAGCGGGGGCCGACAGGACCCAGTACTTC.

This clonotype showed up just a few times. V and J are TRBV3-1 and TRBJ2-1, with D hard to call. Deletions cut 9 bases from V and 5 bases from J, with 11 bases between. The CDR3 runs to 12 residues. Germline V gene sequence: CDR1 LGHDT, CDR2 YNNKEL (reference sequence). This chain's CDR3 is CASSARNNEQFF. The CDR3 DNA reads as TGTGCCAGTTCCGCCAGAAACAATGAGCAGTTCTTC.

The chain links TRBV6-5 to TRBJ2-3, with a weak D call TRBD2 (6 bases). CDR1 is MNHEY and CDR2 is SVGAGI in the germline V gene. Trimming took off 4 bases at V and 2 bases at J, with 19 bases between the two ends. CDR3 length: 17 residues. The CDR3 DNA reads TGTGCCAGCAGTTCCCGAAGTAGCGGAGGATTCACAGATACGCAGTATTTT. Protein sequence: CASSSRSSGGFTDTQYF.

This clonotype came up a few times. The chain links TRBV11-2 to TRBJ2-5; maybe TRBD2 (6 bases). V was shortened by 4 bases and J by 5 bases, with 17 bases between the two germline ends. The CDR3 extends over 15 amino acids. The germline gives CDR1 SGHAT, CDR2 FQNNGV. The CDR3 DNA reads as TGTGCCAGCAGCTCGGGCGGGGCGCGAGGGGAGACCCAGTACTTC. This sequence encodes CASSSGGARGETQYF.

The V and J genes are TRBV5-1 and TRBJ2-7, with D possibly being TRBD1 (5 bases). The V end lost 0 bases, the J end lost 3 bases, and 10 bases lay between the germline ends. The V gene's germline CDR1 is SGHRS and CDR2 YFSETQ. The CDR3 consists of 14 residues. The CDR3: CASSLGPGNYEQYV. In DNA form, the CDR3 reads TGCGCCAGCAGCTTGGGTCCAGGGAACTACGAGCAGTACGTC.

This clonotype was counted ten times or more. This rearrangement joins TRBV9 to TRBJ2-7; 10 nucleotides agree with TRBD1. V gave up 5 bases and J gave up 5 bases; unmatched junction bases: 7. This CDR3 contains 14 residues. Germline CDR1 reads SGDLS; CDR2 reads YYNGEE. The CDR3 loop is CASSRRQGADEQYF. The CDR3 region has the DNA TGTGCCAGCAGTCGAAGACAGGGGGCCGACGAGCAGTACTTC.

Many counts were recorded for this clonotype. The chain has TRBV29-1 and TRBJ2-3, with 7 bases identical to TRBD2. Germline CDR1 is SQVTM and CDR2 is ANQGSEA. This CDR3 region has 14 residues. J lost 6 bases, V lost 3 bases, and 9 bases had no gene match. This CDR3 is CSVDIGGLTDTQYF. In nucleotides, the CDR3 is TGCAGCGTTGATATCGGGGGGTTAACGGATACGCAGTATTTT.

This clonotype was found a few times. The chain carries TRBV7-3 and TRBJ1-1; 8 nucleotides line up with TRBD1. CDR3 size: 14 residues. Germline CDR1 reads SGHTA; CDR2 reads FQGTGA. V dropped 5 bases and J dropped 5; count of bases not matched to a gene: 7. The CDR3 DNA reads as TGTGCCAGCAGCGAACAGGGGGGGAGGACTGAAGCTTTCTTT. This codes for CASSEQGGRTEAFF.

Concerning this clonotype itself: A much larger clone lies a single base off, so this may be a read error. V usage is TRBV2 and J usage is TRBJ1-2; perhaps TRBD1 as D (6 bases). Germline loops: CDR1 SNHLY, CDR2 FYNNEI. This CDR3 comprises 15 residues. The CDR3 DNA reads as TGTGCCAGAAGTGGCACGGGGGCGCAGGGCTATGGCTACACCTTC. Translation gives CARSGTGAQGYGYTF.

This sequence joins TRBV20-1 and TRBJ2-7; D unresolved. The CDR3 totals 14 residues. Trimming stripped 6 bases from V and 2 bases from J, with 17 bases between. Germline-derived CDR1 and CDR2 are DFQATT and SNEGSKA (reference sequence). The CDR3 DNA follows: TGCAGTGCAGCCCCCTCTTCGGTCCCCTACGAGCAGTACGTC. Its protein product is CSAAPSSVPYEQYV.

This clonotype was recorded at least ten times. The chain carries TRBV29-1 and TRBJ1-4, with D possibly matching TRBD1 (6 bases). The CDR3 contains 12 residues. Trimming took off 7 bases at V and 6 bases at J, with 12 bases between the two ends. The germline CDR1 and CDR2 sequences are SQVTM and ANQGSEA. The CDR3 nucleotides read TGCAGCGCTCGGGGGGCGGATGAAAAACTGTTTTTT. Residues: CSARGADEKLFF.

A few counts support this clonotype. The chain combines TRBV4-2 with TRBJ1-4; D is unresolved. The CDR3 spans 16 residues. V was pared by 1 base and J by 0 bases, with 9 bases between. Germline V gene lookup returns CDR1 LGHNA and CDR2 YNFKEQ. CDR3 nucleotides: TGTGCCAGCAGCCAAGTGGGAGCTGCAACTAATGAAAAACTGTTTTTT. It specifies CASSQVGAATNEKLFF.

The chain recombines TRBV24-1 with TRBJ1-6, with TRBD1 matching 9 bases. This CDR3 contains 19 residues. J gave up 4 bases and V 3 bases, and 12 bases lay outside the gene matches. Germline lookup yields CDR1 KGHDR and CDR2 SFDVKD. The CDR3 DNA sequence: TGTGCCACCAGTGATCCCCGGGACAGGGTAGGGGGTTATAATTCACCCCTCCACTTT. Protein product: CATSDPRDRVGGYNSPLHF.